This T cell receptor (beta chain) was observed in a study of blood T cell repertoires in COVID-19. The CDR3 has 13 residues. TCRdb's table, derived via immunoSEQ multiplex PCR, lists solely in-frame clones and lacks some. The sample yields 320,000 or so clones, 80% to 90% seen once. This sequence was found in a young man who had recovered from COVID-19. This chain joins TRBV21-1 and TRBJ1-6; TRBD1, as called in the table, went unchecked against the DNA. TRBV21-1 is marked as a pseudogene. Sequenced material: PBMCs or T cells enriched from blood (not recorded which). The CDR3, as DNA: TGTGCCAGCAGCAGCTTACAGATTTCACCCCTCCACTTT. This encodes CASSSLQISPLHF.